These T cell receptor beta chains were read from a single sample in a study of blood T cell repertoires in COVID-19. Using immunoSEQ multiplex PCR, the repertoire was profiled, and TCRdb retains in-frame clones only, with some absent. The sample lists a few hundred thousand clones, approximately 80% occurring once. Specimen: peripheral blood. The origin of the receptors is a human donor in a cohort sampled during active COVID-19. Each CDR3 is given with its conserved first and last residue. The D gene is left open where the match is weak. Clone size, where shown, is once, few, many, or a class for clones that have expanded.

abundance: few; d_gene: NA; v_gene: TRBV30; j_gene: TRBJ2-7; CDR3nt: TGTGCCTGGAGTGTAATGGCAGGGGCCGAGCAGTACTTC; CDR3aa: CAWSVMAGAEQYF
abundance: NA; d_gene: NA; v_gene: TRBV19; j_gene: TRBJ2-7; CDR3nt: TGTGCCAGTAGTATAGGCGGAATCGTCTCAGGGGAGCAGTACTTC; CDR3aa: CASSIGGIVSGEQYF
abundance: NA; d_gene: TRBD1; v_gene: TRBV6-5; j_gene: TRBJ2-5; CDR3nt: TGTGCCAGCAGACTGACAGGGCAAGAGACCCAGTACTTC; CDR3aa: CASRLTGQETQYF
abundance: NA; d_gene: TRBD1; v_gene: TRBV7-9; j_gene: TRBJ1-1; CDR3nt: TGTGCCAGCAGCCAACCACAGGGGGTGCACACTGAAGCTTTCTTT; CDR3aa: CASSQPQGVHTEAFF
abundance: NA; d_gene: TRBD2; v_gene: TRBV18; j_gene: TRBJ2-3; CDR3nt: TGTGCCAGCTCACTGCTAGCGGGAGGCACAGATACGCAGTATTTT; CDR3aa: CASSLLAGGTDTQYF
abundance: NA; d_gene: TRBD1; v_gene: TRBV18; j_gene: TRBJ2-7; CDR3nt: TGTGCCAGCTCACCTGAGGGGGCGTCCTACGAGCAGTACTTC; CDR3aa: CASSPEGASYEQYF
abundance: NA; d_gene: NA; v_gene: TRBV24-1; j_gene: TRBJ2-6; CDR3nt: TGTGCCACCAGTGACGCCGCCGGGACTCATGGCTCTGGGGCCAACGTCCTGACTTTC; CDR3aa: CATSDAAGTHGSGANVLTF
abundance: once; d_gene: NA; v_gene: TRBV7-2; j_gene: TRBJ1-2; CDR3nt: TGTGCCAGCAGCTTGCAACAGGATAACAAGAACACCTTC; CDR3aa: CASSLQQDNKNTF
abundance: once; d_gene: NA; v_gene: TRBV28; j_gene: TRBJ2-1; CDR3nt: TGTGCCAGCAGTTTAGCTCGGGGGTCTGAGCAGTTCTTC; CDR3aa: CASSLARGSEQFF
abundance: NA; d_gene: NA; v_gene: TRBV30; j_gene: TRBJ2-1; CDR3nt: TGTGCCTGGAGTGTACAGGGCGGCAACTCCTACAATGAGCAGTTCTTC; CDR3aa: CAWSVQGGNSYNEQFF
abundance: NA; d_gene: TRBD1; v_gene: TRBV28; j_gene: TRBJ1-2; CDR3nt: TGTGCCAGCAGGATACTCACAGGGGGCGCGGGAGGCTACACCTTC; CDR3aa: CASRILTGGAGGYTF
abundance: NA; d_gene: TRBD1; v_gene: TRBV5-1; j_gene: TRBJ2-3; CDR3nt: TGCGCCAGCAGCTTGGATGGGACAGGGGCCGGGGCGCAGTATTTT; CDR3aa: CASSLDGTGAGAQYF
abundance: NA; d_gene: NA; v_gene: TRBV18; j_gene: TRBJ2-2; CDR3nt: TGTGCCAGCTCTCTACGCGGAGCCGGGGAGCTGTTTTTT; CDR3aa: CASSLRGAGELFF
abundance: once; d_gene: TRBD2; v_gene: TRBV5-1; j_gene: TRBJ2-5; CDR3nt: TGCGCCAGCAGGGGAGGGCTTCAAGAGACCCAGTACTTC; CDR3aa: CASRGGLQETQYF
abundance: NA; d_gene: NA; v_gene: TRBV30; j_gene: TRBJ1-2; CDR3nt: TGTGCCTGGAGTAGGACATCCGTGCACTTC; CDR3aa: CAWSRTSVHF
abundance: NA; d_gene: TRBD1; v_gene: TRBV28; j_gene: TRBJ1-4; CDR3nt: TGTGCCAGCAGGCTTACAGGGGGAAGAGAAAAACTGTTTTTT; CDR3aa: CASRLTGGREKLFF
abundance: NA; d_gene: TRBD2; v_gene: TRBV7-6; j_gene: TRBJ2-7; CDR3nt: TGTGCCAGCAGCTTGGAGGTAGGACTAGCGGGCCACGAGCAGTACTTC; CDR3aa: CASSLEVGLAGHEQYF
abundance: NA; d_gene: NA; v_gene: TRBV11-2; j_gene: TRBJ1-3; CDR3nt: TGTGCCAGCAGCTCCCCCGGGGTGGGTAGGGCTGGAAACACCATATATTTT; CDR3aa: CASSSPGVGRAGNTIYF
abundance: NA; d_gene: NA; v_gene: TRBV9; j_gene: TRBJ2-5; CDR3nt: TGTGCCAGCAGCCCCTCAGGGGGGTACCAAGAGACCCAGTACTTC; CDR3aa: CASSPSGGYQETQYF
abundance: NA; d_gene: NA; v_gene: TRBV6-5; j_gene: TRBJ2-7; CDR3nt: TGTGCCAGCAGTTTCTCCCGGGGGGCGCTTAACGAGCAGTACTTC; CDR3aa: CASSFSRGALNEQYF
abundance: NA; d_gene: NA; v_gene: TRBV5-1; j_gene: TRBJ2-7; CDR3nt: TGCGCCAGCAGCTTTGTCAGCGATCCCTACGAGCAGTACTTC; CDR3aa: CASSFVSDPYEQYF
abundance: NA; d_gene: NA; v_gene: TRBV6-5; j_gene: TRBJ2-1; CDR3nt: TGTGCCAGCAGTTACTCCCCCACAGGTTCCGACAATGAGCAGTTCTTC; CDR3aa: CASSYSPTGSDNEQFF
abundance: NA; d_gene: TRBD1; v_gene: TRBV19; j_gene: TRBJ2-7; CDR3nt: TGTGCCAGTAGGAAGGACAGGGGCTCCTACGAGCAGTACTTC; CDR3aa: CASRKDRGSYEQYF
abundance: NA; d_gene: TRBD1; v_gene: TRBV28; j_gene: TRBJ2-3; CDR3nt: TGTGCCAGCAGTTTCCCCGGGACAGGAAAAGATACGCAGTATTTT; CDR3aa: CASSFPGTGKDTQYF
abundance: NA; d_gene: NA; v_gene: TRBV29-1; j_gene: TRBJ2-2; CDR3nt: TGCAGCGTTGCGGTTAACACCGGGGAGCTGTTTTTT; CDR3aa: CSVAVNTGELFF
abundance: NA; d_gene: TRBD1; v_gene: TRBV10-2; j_gene: TRBJ2-5; CDR3nt: TGCGCCAGCAGGACAGGGGGAGGAGAGACCCAGTACTTC; CDR3aa: CASRTGGGETQYF
abundance: few; d_gene: NA; v_gene: TRBV18; j_gene: TRBJ1-2; CDR3nt: TGTGCCAGCTCACCAACAGGGTCTTTTATCACTAACTATGGCTACACCTTC; CDR3aa: CASSPTGSFITNYGYTF
abundance: NA; d_gene: TRBD2; v_gene: TRBV7-9; j_gene: TRBJ2-1; CDR3nt: TGTGCCAGCAGCTCGGGAAACTTCCAAACTAGCGGGAGGTACAATGAGCAGTTCTTC; CDR3aa: CASSSGNFQTSGRYNEQFF
abundance: NA; d_gene: NA; v_gene: TRBV9; j_gene: TRBJ1-4; CDR3nt: TGTGCCAGCAGCGTCCAGGGAACTAATGAAAAACTGTTTTTT; CDR3aa: CASSVQGTNEKLFF
abundance: NA; d_gene: TRBD2; v_gene: TRBV11-2; j_gene: TRBJ2-1; CDR3nt: TGTGCCAGCAGCTTAGCGAGGTTTTCTAGCGGCTACAATGAGCAGTTCTTC; CDR3aa: CASSLARFSSGYNEQFF
abundance: few; d_gene: TRBD2; v_gene: TRBV9; j_gene: TRBJ2-1; CDR3nt: TGTGCCAGCAGCGTATCAACGGGAGGGTACAATGAGCAGTTCTTC; CDR3aa: CASSVSTGGYNEQFF
abundance: NA; d_gene: NA; v_gene: TRBV18; j_gene: TRBJ1-5; CDR3nt: TGTGCCAGCTCACCACGGCAGAATCAGCCCCAGCATTTT; CDR3aa: CASSPRQNQPQHF
abundance: NA; d_gene: TRBD1; v_gene: TRBV18; j_gene: TRBJ1-2; CDR3nt: TGTGCCAGCTCACCGCGCCGGGACAGAGACTATGGCTACACCTTC; CDR3aa: CASSPRRDRDYGYTF
abundance: NA; d_gene: NA; v_gene: TRBV24-1; j_gene: TRBJ2-1; CDR3nt: TGTGCCACCAGTGATTACACAGACAATGAGCAGTTCTTC; CDR3aa: CATSDYTDNEQFF
abundance: NA; d_gene: NA; v_gene: TRBV7-9; j_gene: TRBJ2-3; CDR3nt: TGTGCCAGCAGCTTCGACAGGGATACGCAGTATTTT; CDR3aa: CASSFDRDTQYF
abundance: NA; d_gene: NA; v_gene: TRBV7-8; j_gene: TRBJ2-5; CDR3nt: TGTGCCAGCACCCCCCGTCTTCCGGACAATTGGGAGACCCAGTACTTC; CDR3aa: CASTPRLPDNWETQYF
abundance: NA; d_gene: NA; v_gene: TRBV4-1; j_gene: TRBJ2-3; CDR3nt: TGCGCCAGCAGCCAAGAAGGGGTTACAGATACGCAGTATTTT; CDR3aa: CASSQEGVTDTQYF
abundance: NA; d_gene: TRBD2; v_gene: TRBV27; j_gene: TRBJ2-7; CDR3nt: TGTGCCAGCAGTTCGGCCGGGACTAGTATCTACGAGCAGTACTTC; CDR3aa: CASSSAGTSIYEQYF
abundance: NA; d_gene: TRBD2; v_gene: TRBV18; j_gene: TRBJ2-7; CDR3nt: TGTGCCAGCTCACCCGTCCTAGCGGGAGTCTCCGAGCAGTACTTC; CDR3aa: CASSPVLAGVSEQYF
abundance: NA; d_gene: TRBD2; v_gene: TRBV6-2/TRBV6-3; j_gene: TRBJ2-1; CDR3nt: TGTGCCAGCAGTTACAGGGCTAGCGGGAGTACCCACAATGAGCAGTTCTTC; CDR3aa: CASSYRASGSTHNEQFF
abundance: NA; d_gene: NA; v_gene: TRBV5-7; j_gene: TRBJ2-7; CDR3nt: TGTGCCAGCAGCTTTAACGGAGGGTCCTACGAGCAGTACTTC; CDR3aa: CASSFNGGSYEQYF
abundance: NA; d_gene: TRBD1; v_gene: TRBV10-1; j_gene: TRBJ2-7; CDR3nt: TGCGCCAGCAGTTCGGACAGGTTCTACGAGCAGTACTTC; CDR3aa: CASSSDRFYEQYF
abundance: NA; d_gene: TRBD1; v_gene: TRBV19; j_gene: TRBJ1-5; CDR3nt: TGTGCCAGTAGTGTGGACAGGGGTGTCGGTCAGCCCCAGCATTTT; CDR3aa: CASSVDRGVGQPQHF
abundance: NA; d_gene: TRBD2; v_gene: TRBV2; j_gene: TRBJ2-1; CDR3nt: TGTGCCAGCAGTGAAGCGCGAGCGGGGAGTTTCTACAATGAGCAGTTCTTC; CDR3aa: CASSEARAGSFYNEQFF
abundance: NA; d_gene: NA; v_gene: TRBV28; j_gene: TRBJ1-1; CDR3nt: TGTGCCAGCAGACAACCCCCTGGGAGGACTGAAGCTTTCTTT; CDR3aa: CASRQPPGRTEAFF
abundance: NA; d_gene: NA; v_gene: TRBV18; j_gene: TRBJ1-5; CDR3nt: TGTGCCAGCTCACGACAGCTTAATCAGCCCCAGCATTTT; CDR3aa: CASSRQLNQPQHF
abundance: NA; d_gene: TRBD2; v_gene: TRBV3-1/TRBV3-2; j_gene: TRBJ2-7; CDR3nt: TGTGCCAGCAGCCAAACGGGGGGGCACTCCTACGAGCAGTACTTC; CDR3aa: CASSQTGGHSYEQYF
abundance: NA; d_gene: TRBD1; v_gene: TRBV29-1; j_gene: TRBJ2-7; CDR3nt: TGCAGCGTTGAAGATCGGGACAGGGAGATCTACGAGCAGTACTTC; CDR3aa: CSVEDRDREIYEQYF
abundance: NA; d_gene: NA; v_gene: TRBV29-1; j_gene: TRBJ2-5; CDR3nt: TGCAGCGGGCGGTTCAACTCTTACCAAGAGACCCAGTACTTC; CDR3aa: CSGRFNSYQETQYF
abundance: NA; d_gene: TRBD1; v_gene: TRBV5-6; j_gene: TRBJ1-1; CDR3nt: TGTGCCAGCAGCTTGGAGGGGGCAGCTTACACTGAAGCTTTCTTT; CDR3aa: CASSLEGAAYTEAFF